This T cell receptor beta chain was identified in a study of T cells in Graves' hyperthyroidism and ophthalmopathy. Amplification targeted TCR beta CDR3 regions from RNA transcripts. The TCR CDR3 first-round RT-PCR relied on the HTBI primer set. MiXCR, applied by TCRdb to the multiplex PCR reads, yields one record per CDR3 protein. The table lists 250,000 to 300,000 distinct CDR3 sequences, roughly 13% of them singletons. This clonotype occurred many times. This CDR3 comprises 13 residues. Germline values: CDR1 KGHSH, CDR2 LQKENI. Trimming removed 0 bases from V and 9 bases from J, with 9 bases in between. Among the patients, aged 18 to 65, hyperthyroidism was newly diagnosed and had lasted under 2 months.

This TCR came from a woman between 40 and 50 years old with Graves' hyperthyroidism. The sequencing sample was made of blood. The chain is built from TRBV18 and TRBJ2-1; the D is unclear. The CDR3 region is CASSPPSAREQFF. The CDR3 DNA reads TGTGCCAGCTCACCACCAAGTGCTCGTGAGCAGTTCTTC.